This is a list of T cell receptor beta chains from one sample in a study of regulatory T cells in long-lasting Graves disease. TCRdb re-called the multiplex PCR reads through MiXCR, storing one row per CDR3 protein. In the table there are more than 400,000 distinct CDR3 sequences, around 17% of which are singletons. These records were also assigned to another study, of T cells in Graves' hyperthyroidism and ophthalmopathy.

The sample consisted of peripheral blood mononuclear cells (PBMCs), taken at new diagnosis, from a patient treated with antithyroid drugs. The receptors stem from a woman aged 30 to 39 with Graves disease. The CDR3 runs from the conserved cysteine through the conserved F or W. The order of the fields is V gene, clone size, D gene, J gene, CDR3 DNA, CDR3 protein. The D gene is left open where the match is weak. Rows may omit the clone size; those that give it use once, few, many or a size class.

TRBV5-1	many	NA	TRBJ1-2	TGCGCCAGCAGCTTGATAGCAGGGGCGACGAATAACTATGGCTACACCTTC	CASSLIAGATNNYGYTF
TRBV11-2	many	NA	TRBJ2-1	TGTGCCAGCAGCTTTAGGACTGTAGGGTCTGAGCAGTTCTTC	CASSFRTVGSEQFF
TRBV7-2	many	NA	TRBJ2-1	TGTGCCAGCAGTAAGGAACAGGGTCATGAGCAGTTCTTC	CASSKEQGHEQFF
TRBV28	few	TRBD2	TRBJ2-2	TGTGCCAGCAGTTTTCGGACATCGAGACTAGCGGGAGGGGTAGCCGGGGAGCTGTTTTTT	CASSFRTSRLAGGVAGELFF
TRBV6-2/TRBV6-3	few	NA	TRBJ1-5	TGTGCCAGCAGTTATGGGGGGGGACTCAATCAGCCCCAGCATTTT	CASSYGGGLNQPQHF
TRBV25-1	NA	NA	TRBJ1-1	TGTGCCAGCAGTAATTACCTTTTCCCCGCTGAAGCTTTCTTT	CASSNYLFPAEAFF
TRBV27	NA	NA	TRBJ1-4	TGTGCCAGCAGAAGACGACAGGAACTTAATGAAAAACTGTTTTTT	CASRRRQELNEKLFF
TRBV5-1	few	NA	TRBJ1-2	TGCGCCAGCACCCGAGAGGGAGGGGTTAACTATGGCTACACCTTC	CASTREGGVNYGYTF
TRBV4-3	few	NA	TRBJ2-1	TGCGCCAGCAGCCAAGAGCCTCGCAACGACGATGAGCAGTTCTTC	CASSQEPRNDDEQFF
TRBV20-1	NA	TRBD2	TRBJ2-1	TGCAGTGCGCCTTCGGGACTAGCGAGCCCGAGATTCTACAATGAGCAGTTCTTC	CSAPSGLASPRFYNEQFF
TRBV18	NA	TRBD2	TRBJ2-1	TGTGCCAGCTCTTCCGGGCCAAGCGGGGACAATGAGCAGTTCTTC	CASSSGPSGDNEQFF
TRBV27	few	TRBD2	TRBJ2-7	TGTGCCAGCGAGGGCGGGGGTCGCGAGCAGTACTTC	CASEGGGREQYF
TRBV27	many	TRBD1	TRBJ1-4	TGTGCCAGCAGCACGGGGAGGGGGCATGAAAAACTGTTTTTT	CASSTGRGHEKLFF
TRBV19	many	NA	TRBJ1-5	TGTGCCAGTAGTATCCAAAGGGAGCCCCAGCATTTT	CASSIQREPQHF
TRBV3-1	many	NA	TRBJ1-1	TGTGCCAGCAGCCAAGTCTTGGACACTGAAGCTTTCTTT	CASSQVLDTEAFF
TRBV28	many	NA	TRBJ2-3	TGTGCCAGCGTCCCGGGGGAGGACACAGATACGCAGTATTTT	CASVPGEDTDTQYF
TRBV6-2/TRBV6-3	NA	TRBD1	TRBJ1-5	TGTGCCAGCAGCGGAGGGACAGGGGGTGGAAGTCAGCCCCAGCATTTT	CASSGGTGGGSQPQHF
TRBV14	NA	NA	TRBJ1-4	TGTGCCAGCAGCCAACCAGGGATCGGTGAAAAACTGTTTTTT	CASSQPGIGEKLFF
TRBV6-2/TRBV6-3	NA	NA	TRBJ2-7	TGTGCCAGCAGTTACGGGCTAGCTATCCTATTCTACGAGCAGTACTTC	CASSYGLAILFYEQYF
TRBV3-1	many	NA	TRBJ1-1	TGTGCCAGCAGCCCCCACGAGCGGGACACTGAAGCTTTCTTT	CASSPHERDTEAFF
TRBV7-8	few	NA	TRBJ2-4	TGTGCCAGCACCGAGGGATTAGCCAAAAACATTCAGTACTTC	CASTEGLAKNIQYF
TRBV15	NA	NA	TRBJ1-1	TGTGCCACCAGCAGACGGGGGGGGGTAATGAACACTGAAGCTTTCTTT	CATSRRGGVMNTEAFF
TRBV7-2	medium-sized	TRBD2	TRBJ2-7	TGTGCCAGCAGCTTAGCGGGTAGCGGGAGGTCCGAGCAGTACTTC	CASSLAGSGRSEQYF
TRBV29-1	NA	TRBD2	TRBJ2-1	TGCAGTGCCGGGGGGACTAGCGGGAGTGAGCAGTTCTTC	CSAGGTSGSEQFF